The entry below describes one T cell receptor beta chain. The CDR3 is 16 residues long. Germline V CDR1 and CDR2: SGHRS, YFSETQ. V lost 0 bases to trimming and J lost 7 bases; unmatched junction nucleotides: 12. The sample is drawn from a study of T cell responses to AZD1222 COVID-19 vaccine. Here immunoSEQ multiplex PCR was the method, and the copy in TCRdb shows in-frame clones only, minus some. This table has some 130,000 clones, 70% to 90% appearing once. The chain combines TRBV5-1 with TRBJ2-7; 8 nucleotides match TRBD1. The sample consisted of peripheral blood, taken on day 0 of AZD1222 vaccination. This receptor was identified in an adult in good health. CDR3 amino acids: CASSLVLGQVRGEQYF. In DNA form, the CDR3 reads TGCGCCAGCAGCTTGGTTCTGGGACAGGTCCGGGGTGAGCAGTACTTC.